These 27 T cell receptor beta chains originate from one sample sequenced in a study of blood T cell repertoires in COVID-19. TCRdb keeps only in-frame clones here, not all; method: immunoSEQ multiplex PCR. The sample lists approximately 300,000 clones, 65% to 85% occurring once. Sample: peripheral blood. All receptors come from a woman between 50 and 59 years old with acute or convalescent COVID-19.

The chain combines TRBV27 with TRBJ1-1; D is perhaps TRBD1 (6 bases). Germline CDR1 MNHEY, CDR2 SMNVEV (reference sequence). The length of the CDR3 is 15 residues. Trimming took off 4 bases at V and 5 bases at J, with 17 bases between the two ends. The CDR3 sequence is CASSSLWGRGTEAFF. CDR3 in DNA: TGTGCCAGCAGTTCACTTTGGGGGAGGGGGACTGAAGCTTTCTTT.

The chain recombines TRBV4-3 with TRBJ1-1, with a possible D match to TRBD1 (6 bases). The CDR3 length is 14 residues. Trimming cost V 4 bases and J 1 base, with 10 bases left between them. CDR1 is LGHNA and CDR2 is YSLEER in the germline V gene. The CDR3 nucleotides read TGCGCCAGCAGCCCCCGGGGGGCGAACACTGAAGCTTTCTTT. Translated, it gives CASSPRGANTEAFF.

The chain uses TRBV28 and TRBJ1-1; 9 bases are shared with TRBD1. Germline loops: CDR1 MDHEN, CDR2 SYDVKM. V was clipped by 4 bases and J by 7 bases; unmatched bases: 7. CDR3 length: 14 amino acids. The CDR3 is CASSSNRGRGEAFF. The CDR3 bases are TGTGCCAGCAGTTCGAACAGGGGGCGGGGTGAAGCTTTCTTT. The full variable domain, rest sourced from reference TRBV28 and TRBJ1-1, is DVKVTQSSRYLVKRTGEKVFLECVQDMDHENMFWYRQDPGLGLRLIYFSYDVKMKEKGDIPEGYSVSREKKERFSLILESASTNQTSMYLCASSSNRGRGEAFFGQGTRLTVV.

V and J are TRBV15 and TRBJ1-5, with unresolved D. The germline V gene has CDR1 LNHNV and CDR2 YYDKDF (reference sequence). The CDR3 runs to 15 residues. V lost 0 bases and J 5 bases, leaving 11 bases between the germline ends. The CDR3 region has the DNA TGTGCCACCAGCAGAGAGTACTTAGTGGATCAGCCCCAGCATTTT. Its translation: CATSREYLVDQPQHF.

This clone occurred a few times. This chain links TRBV2 with TRBJ1-2, with D possibly being TRBD1 (6 bases). CDR1 and CDR2 (germline): SNHLY, FYNNEI. V was clipped by 7 bases and J by 8 bases, with 23 bases between them. The CDR3 loop spans 15 amino acids. CDR3 DNA sequence: TGTGCCAGCACCGGAATAGACAGGCAGATGACAGGCTACACCTTC. It codes for CASTGIDRQMTGYTF. Together with reference TRBV2 and TRBJ1-2, the CDR3 gives the full variable domain: EPEVTQTPSHQVTQMGQEVILRCVPISNHLYFYWYRQILGQKVEFLVSFYNNEISEKSEIFDDQFSVERPDGSNFTLKIRSTKLEDSAMYFCASTGIDRQMTGYTFGSGTRLTVV.

CDR3 coding DNA: TGTGCCAGCAGCAGACAGTTAACAGATACGCAGTATTTT. This sequence encodes CASSRQLTDTQYF. V is TRBV2 and J is TRBJ2-3; D is perhaps TRBD1 (5 bases). The CDR3 is 13 residues long. Trimming took off 6 bases at V and 3 bases at J, with 10 bases between the two ends. Germline-derived CDR1 and CDR2 are SNHLY and FYNNEI. The entire variable domain, with the rest obtained from reference TRBV2 and TRBJ2-3, is as follows: EPEVTQTPSHQVTQMGQEVILRCVPISNHLYFYWYRQILGQKVEFLVSFYNNEISEKSEIFDDQFSVERPDGSNFTLKIRSTKLEDSAMYFCASSRQLTDTQYFGPGTRLTVL.

This sequence joins TRBV20-1 and TRBJ2-1, with 9 bases identical to TRBD1. This CDR3 is 11 amino acids long. V shed 6 bases, J shed 10 bases, and the junction held 4 bases outside the gene matches. CDR1 DFQATT and CDR2 SNEGSKA come from the germline V gene (reference sequence). The CDR3 loop reads CSAIQGAEQFF. The CDR3 bases are TGCAGTGCCATACAGGGGGCGGAGCAGTTCTTC.

This chain uses TRBV12-3 or TRBV12-4 with TRBJ1-1, with unresolved D. The CDR3 runs to 13 residues. Trimming removed 0 bases from V and 2 bases from J, with 4 bases in between. CDR3 in amino acids: CASSLALNTEAFF. For the CDR3, the DNA is TGTGCCAGCAGTTTAGCGTTAAACACTGAAGCTTTCTTT.

J is TRBJ2-5 and V is TRBV30; TRBD1 aligns across 8 bases. The CDR3 length is 17 residues. V lost 0 bases, J lost 3 bases, and 12 bases stayed unmatched. The germline gives CDR1 GTSNPN, CDR2 SVGIG (reference sequence). CDR3 sequence: CAWSVPGGLLGEETQYF. The CDR3 nucleotides read TGTGCCTGGAGTGTGCCAGGGGGCCTCCTAGGGGAAGAGACCCAGTACTTC.

This chain joins TRBV12-5 and TRBJ1-1, with TRBD1 as a possible D gene (5 bases). This CDR3 has 16 residues. Between the trimmed V and J ends, which lost 0 bases and 2 bases, there was a span of 13 bases. Germline loops: CDR1 LGHNT, CDR2 FRNRAP. CDR3 sequence reads: CASGLVLTGTNTEAFF. The DNA of the CDR3 is TGTGCTAGTGGTTTGGTACTTACAGGCACCAACACTGAAGCTTTCTTT. Filled out from reference TRBV12-5 and TRBJ1-1, the complete variable domain reads DARVTQTPRHKVTEMGQEVTMRCQPILGHNTVFWYRQTMMQGLELLAYFRNRAPLDDSGMPKDRFSAEMPDATLATLKIQPSEPRDSAVYFCASGLVLTGTNTEAFFGQGTRLTVV.

The chain has TRBV6-5 and TRBJ1-2; the D is unclear. The CDR3 consists of 14 residues. Deletions cut 7 bases from V and 1 base from J, with 13 bases between. Germline CDR1 is MNHEY and CDR2 is SVGAGI. The CDR3 sequence: CASIPLIFNYGYTF. Here the CDR3 DNA reads TGTGCCAGCATCCCGCTAATTTTTAACTATGGCTACACCTTC.

The gene calls are TRBV19 and TRBJ2-1, with TRBD2 matching over 10 bases. Trimming at V came to 5 bases and at J to 0 bases, leaving 7 bases not matched to a gene. The CDR3 is made up of 17 amino acids. Germline CDR1 reads LNHDA; CDR2 reads SQIVND (reference sequence). CDR3 residues: CASSLAGVGVSYNEQFF. DNA for the CDR3: TGTGCCAGTAGTCTAGCGGGAGTAGGGGTCTCCTACAATGAGCAGTTCTTC.

This sequence joins TRBV2 and TRBJ1-2; TRBD1 matches 10 bases. The CDR3 runs to 14 residues. V dropped 7 bases and J dropped 10; count of bases not matched to a gene: 12. CDR1 SNHLY and CDR2 FYNNEI come from the germline V gene. CDR3 bases: TGTGCCAGCACGGGGACAGGGGCCGCTTTTTACTACACCTTC. Its translation is CASTGTGAAFYYTF. The variable domain in full, completed from reference TRBV2 and TRBJ1-2, reads EPEVTQTPSHQVTQMGQEVILRCVPISNHLYFYWYRQILGQKVEFLVSFYNNEISEKSEIFDDQFSVERPDGSNFTLKIRSTKLEDSAMYFCASTGTGAAFYYTFGSGTRLTVV.

This clone appeared a few times. This rearrangement joins TRBV24-1 to TRBJ1-1; the D gene is possibly TRBD1 (6 bases). This CDR3 is 13 amino acids long. Trimming shortened V by 7 bases and J by 3 bases, and 11 bases separated the two germline ends. Germline CDR1 reads KGHDR; CDR2 reads SFDVKD. DNA of the CDR3: TGTGCCACCAGGGCTACAGGGTACACTGAAGCTTTCTTT. Its protein is CATRATGYTEAFF.

The chain employs TRBV12-3 or TRBV12-4 and TRBJ1-3; no clear D. This CDR3 region has 13 residues. V lost 6 bases to trimming and J lost 4 bases, with 10 bases between them. Written as DNA, the CDR3 is TGTGCCAGCAGGGCCAGAGGGGGAAACACCATATATTTT. Its translation is CASRARGGNTIYF.

The chain uses TRBV6-5 and TRBJ1-1; 8 bases match TRBD1. CDR1 and CDR2 (germline): MNHEY, SVGAGI. The CDR3 sequence is 15 residues long. With V trimmed by 0 bases and J by 5 bases, 5 bases remained unmatched. CDR3 region: CASSYSTGGGTEAFF. For the CDR3, the DNA is TGTGCCAGCAGTTACTCTACAGGGGGAGGGACTGAAGCTTTCTTT.

The chain recombines TRBV7-2 with TRBJ2-5; possibly TRBD2 for D (7 bases). Germline CDR1 and CDR2: SGHTA and FQGNSA. The germline V and J ends were trimmed by 4 bases and 5 bases, with 20 bases remaining between them. This CDR3 comprises 16 residues. The CDR3 sequence: CASSSEGGGGGETQYF. CDR3 nucleotide sequence: TGTGCCAGCAGCTCAGAGGGGGGGGGAGGAGGCGAGACCCAGTACTTC.

The chain carries TRBV24-1 and TRBJ2-4; TRBD2 might be the D (6 bases). The CDR3 spans 16 residues. Germline values: CDR1 KGHDR, CDR2 SFDVKD. V was pared by 4 bases and J by 2 bases, with 14 bases between. Written as DNA, the CDR3 is TGTGCCACCAGTGAAGGGACTTCTCTTACCAAAAACATTCAGTACTTC. Protein sequence: CATSEGTSLTKNIQYF.

The chain carries TRBV25-1 and TRBJ1-2; D is undetermined. The germline V gene encodes CDR1 MGHDK and CDR2 SYGVNS. This CDR3 has 14 amino acids. V gave up 10 bases and J gave up 4 bases, with 19 bases separating them. The CDR3 loop is CATHREGGGYGYTF. CDR3 coding DNA: TGTGCCACTCATCGGGAGGGAGGAGGCTATGGCTACACCTTC.

The V call is TRBV25-1, the J call TRBJ1-4; 7 bases fit TRBD1. V shed 7 bases and J 8 bases; nucleotides not matched to a gene: 7. Per germline, CDR1 MGHDK and CDR2 SYGVNS. The CDR3 has 13 residues. CDR3 sequence reads: CASIPAGGEKLFF. The DNA of the CDR3 is TGTGCCAGCATCCCAGCAGGGGGGGAAAAACTGTTTTTT.

This clone was found once. The rearrangement uses TRBV27 and TRBJ1-5, with TRBD1 identical over 7 bases. V was clipped by 6 bases and J by 4 bases; unmatched bases: 6. Germline CDR1 reads MNHEY; CDR2 reads SMNVEV (reference sequence). The CDR3 length is 14 residues. The CDR3 sequence: CASRKGAPNQPQHF. The CDR3, as DNA: TGTGCCAGCAGAAAGGGGGCTCCTAATCAGCCCCAGCATTTT.

The genes are TRBV19 and TRBJ1-5; no clear D gene. The V end lost 1 base, the J end lost 5 bases, and 12 bases lay between the germline ends. Germline V lookup: CDR1 LNHDA, CDR2 SQIVND (reference sequence). This CDR3 is built from 15 residues. CDR3 residues: CASSIGGKRDQPQHF. CDR3 DNA: TGTGCCAGTAGTATAGGAGGTAAGAGAGATCAGCCCCAGCATTTT.

The chain joins TRBV10-3 to TRBJ2-7; TRBD2 might be the D (8 bases). CDR3 length: 14 amino acids. The V gene lost 6 bases and the J gene lost 2 bases, with 14 bases spanning the gap. CDR1 is ENHRY, CDR2 SYGVKD, per germline. The CDR3 is CAIRGSGTAYEQYF. The CDR3, as DNA: TGTGCCATCAGGGGTAGCGGGACAGCCTACGAGCAGTACTTC.

The chain links TRBV7-2 to TRBJ2-7, with TRBD2 matching 8 bases. Losses at the gene ends were 5 bases for V and 2 bases for J; bases not matched to a gene: 8. Germline CDR1 is SGHTA and CDR2 is FQGNSA. This CDR3 has 15 amino acids. The CDR3 sequence is CASSLSGTDAYEQYF. CDR3 DNA: TGTGCCAGCAGCCTTAGCGGGACGGATGCCTACGAGCAGTACTTC.

J is TRBJ1-2 and V is TRBV5-5; D gene unclear. Germline CDR1 is SGHKS and CDR2 is YYEKEE (reference sequence). V was trimmed by 2 bases and J by 8 bases, leaving 13 bases between them. The CDR3 totals 13 residues. In DNA, the CDR3 is TGTGCCAGCAGCTTTACAGAGGGAGGAGGCTACACCTTC. It translates to CASSFTEGGGYTF.

This clone was counted once. This sequence joins TRBV6-1 and TRBJ1-2; D gene ambiguous. Trimming shortened V by 2 bases and J by 7 bases, and 14 bases separated the two germline ends. From germline, CDR1 is MNHNS and CDR2 SASEGT. This CDR3 region has 14 residues. This CDR3 is CASSERPGSAGYTF. CDR3 nucleotides: TGTGCCAGCAGTGAACGGCCGGGGTCGGCTGGCTACACCTTC.

This chain connects TRBV6-5 to TRBJ2-2, with 8 bases lining up with TRBD1. The CDR3 runs 13 residues. With 8 bases clipped from V and 8 bases from J, the junction kept 7 bases outside the gene matches. Germline loops: CDR1 MNHEY, CDR2 SVGAGI. The CDR3 spells CASFGQGSGELFF. DNA for the CDR3: TGTGCCAGCTTCGGACAGGGCTCAGGGGAGCTGTTTTTT.